This T cell receptor (beta chain) originates from a study of blood T cells in healthy people across ages. Through a sample-barcoded 5' primer and a J-beta primer mix, a second PCR was run for roughly 7 to 11 cycles. Using its own MiXCR run on the 5' RACE reads, TCRdb lists one record per CDR3 protein. The sample contains some 1.4 million distinct CDR3 sequences, 40% to 50% of which appear only once. V lost 5 bases and J 7 bases, leaving 18 bases between the germline ends. This CDR3 region has 14 residues. Germline CDR1 GTSNPN, CDR2 SVGIG (reference sequence). J is TRBJ2-1 and V is TRBV30, with a tentative D call TRBD1 (7 bases). What was sequenced was blood. The TCR was taken from a woman aged 18 to 35 in good health. In nucleotides, the CDR3 is TGTGCCTGGGCGCGGGGACAGCACATAAATGAGCAGTTCTTC. This encodes CAWARGQHINEQFF.